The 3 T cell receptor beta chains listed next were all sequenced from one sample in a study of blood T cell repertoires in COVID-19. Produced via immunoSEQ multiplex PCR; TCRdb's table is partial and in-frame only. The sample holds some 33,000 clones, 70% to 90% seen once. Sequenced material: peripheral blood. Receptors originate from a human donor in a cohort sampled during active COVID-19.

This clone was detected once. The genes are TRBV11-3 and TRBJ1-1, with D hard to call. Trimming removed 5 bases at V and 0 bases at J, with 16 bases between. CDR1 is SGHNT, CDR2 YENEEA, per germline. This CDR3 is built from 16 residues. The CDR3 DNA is TGTGCCAGCAGCAGAGGGTCCGGCAGTATGAACACTGAAGCTTTCTTT. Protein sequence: CASSRGSGSMNTEAFF.

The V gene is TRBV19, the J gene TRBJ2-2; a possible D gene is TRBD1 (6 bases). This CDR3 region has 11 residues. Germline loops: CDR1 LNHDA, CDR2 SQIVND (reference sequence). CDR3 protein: CCSGQTGELFF. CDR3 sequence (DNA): TGTTGTTCAGGACAGACCGGGGAGCTGTTTTTT.

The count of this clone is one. CDR3 in DNA: TGTGCCATCAGAAGAGACCTGACAGGGTCACCCTCTGGAAACACCATATATTTT. Protein: CAIRRDLTGSPSGNTIYF. This chain links TRBV10-3 with TRBJ1-3; 7 bases are a match to TRBD1. V gave up 6 bases and J gave up 0 bases; unmatched junction bases: 14. Germline loops: CDR1 ENHRY, CDR2 SYGVKD. This CDR3 comprises 18 residues.